This T cell receptor (beta chain) was retrieved from a study of PD-1 blockade in classical Hodgkin lymphoma (dated by TCRdb to about 2020). Regarding the research as a whole: Nivolumab dosing was 3 mg/kg intravenously every 2 weeks, continuing until either disease progression or unacceptable toxicity. A peripheral blood immune signature of response to PD-1 blockade in classical Hodgkin lymphoma was defined using TCR beta sequencing and CyTOF.

Genomic DNA was extracted with the Qiagen DNeasy kit from unsorted PBMCs and from negatively selected CD4+ and CD8+ fractions. Using primers that anneal to V and J segments, immunoSEQ multiplex PCR amplified the TCR beta CDR3 regions. A synthetic immune receptor repertoire was used to minimize amplification bias, and any remaining bias was removed computationally after sequencing. The study's own analysis went as follows. Custom Python scripts were used to quantify repertoire diversity as the Shannon entropy index. Unsorted, CD4+ and CD8+ repertoires were examined separately, except in combined analyses, for which CD4+ and CD8+ sequences were merged in silico. Clonal expansion was defined as a frequency increase of at least 2-fold after treatment compared with C1D1, and clones undetected at baseline were assigned a pseudocount of 0.5. Clones with 0 or 1 copy at C1D1 were classified as singleton clones, and clones with 2 or more copies were classified as non-singleton clones. Clones expanded in unsorted samples were labelled as CD4+, CD8+ or unknown by matching protein sequences in sorted samples from the same patient. Wilcoxon tests on paired samples were used to test changes in diversity from C1D1 to C4D1. TCRdb's version of the immuneACCESS table is confined to in-frame rearrangements and falls short of the full clone set. An unresolved V gene accounts for under half of the shortfall where checked; the remainder is of unknown origin. Clone size and the V and J calls come from that table; the DNA yielded D and trimming. The sample yields over 45,000 clones; approximately 73% were counted once. About 16% of the sample goes to the ten largest clones.

V is cut back by 3 bases and J by 4 bases, with 9 bases in the junction unmatched. Via the germline V gene, CDR1 is SGHTA and CDR2 FQGTGA. Taken from cysteine to phenylalanine, the CDR3 has 15 residues. Just CDR3 DNA is preserved here, 45 bases in frame from base 1. The intended sense of this specimen's time point label: cycle 2 day 1 (C2D1) of nivolumab. All trial patients had relapsed after autologous stem cell transplantation, with cohorts A, B and C differing in prior brentuximab vedotin exposure. A total of fewer than 70 patients with relapsed/refractory classical Hodgkin lymphoma made up the trial cohort, and each patient's best overall response was complete response, partial response or progressive disease. Single-agent nivolumab was administered to trial patients in the multi-cohort phase II CheckMate 205 trial. Best overall response was determined by an independent review committee according to the 2007 International Working Group response criteria. PBMCs from the trial were collected at three points: immediately before nivolumab initiation (C1D1), and during therapy at cycle 2 day 1 and cycle 4 day 1. Peripheral blood was collected in 8 mL Vacutainer Cell Preparation Tubes, from which PBMCs were isolated by centrifugation and then cryopreserved.

With regard to this clone: This clone's antigen is unknown. Within one base of it there is no much larger clone, and no base qualities were kept.

Broad study findings and their caveats: By C4D1, a significant rise was seen in CD4+ TCR diversity but not in CD8+ TCR diversity (p=0.0027 vs p=0.16), and the rise was most apparent among complete responders (p=0.02). Only a single clinical trial cohort was studied, and what caused the repertoire differences, possibly disease activity or prior therapy, remained undefined. Patients starting nivolumab less than 1 year after ASCT had lower diversity and were excluded from later analyses to avoid confounding by immune reconstitution. Baseline TCR diversity was reported as lower in newly diagnosed patients than in healthy donors, and lower still in relapsed/refractory patients. Among trial patients, those achieving complete response had baseline diversity similar to that of newly diagnosed patients, while diversity was significantly lower in partial responders and progressors.

The specimen comprised peripheral blood mononuclear cells (PBMCs), sampled before the second cycle of nivolumab. The chain employs TRBV7-3 and TRBJ2-7; 7 middle bases align to TRBD1. This sequence originates from a human donor with classical Hodgkin lymphoma. For the CDR3, the sequence is CASSLEQGKRYEQYF. The nucleotides are TGTGCCAGCAGCTTGGAACAGGGGAAAAGGTACGAGCAGTACTTC.